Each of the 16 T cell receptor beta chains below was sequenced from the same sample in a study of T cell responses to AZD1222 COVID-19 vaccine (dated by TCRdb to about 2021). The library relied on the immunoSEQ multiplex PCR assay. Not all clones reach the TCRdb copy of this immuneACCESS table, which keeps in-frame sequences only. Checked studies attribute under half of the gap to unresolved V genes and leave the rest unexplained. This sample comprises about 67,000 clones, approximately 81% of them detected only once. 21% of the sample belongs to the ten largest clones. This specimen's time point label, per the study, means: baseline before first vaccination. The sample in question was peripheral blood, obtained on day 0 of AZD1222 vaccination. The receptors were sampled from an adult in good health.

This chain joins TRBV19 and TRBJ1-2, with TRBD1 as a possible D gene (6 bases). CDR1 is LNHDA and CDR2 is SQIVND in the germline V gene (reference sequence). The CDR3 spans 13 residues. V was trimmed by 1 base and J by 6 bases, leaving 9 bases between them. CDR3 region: CASSIGQGNGYTF. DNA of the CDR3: TGTGCCAGTAGTATAGGGCAGGGGAATGGCTACACCTTC.

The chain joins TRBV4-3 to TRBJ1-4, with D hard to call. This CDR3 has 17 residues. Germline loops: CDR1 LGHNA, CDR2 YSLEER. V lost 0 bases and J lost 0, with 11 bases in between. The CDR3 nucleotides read TGCGCCAGCAGCCAAGATTGGGCGGATGCAACTAATGAAAAACTGTTTTTT. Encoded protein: CASSQDWADATNEKLFF.

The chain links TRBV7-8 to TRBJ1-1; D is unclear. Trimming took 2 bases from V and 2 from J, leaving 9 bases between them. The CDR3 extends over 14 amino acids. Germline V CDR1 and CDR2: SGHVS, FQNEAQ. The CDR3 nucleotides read TGTGCCAGCAGCTTACAGGAGATTAACACTGAAGCTTTCTTT. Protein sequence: CASSLQEINTEAFF.

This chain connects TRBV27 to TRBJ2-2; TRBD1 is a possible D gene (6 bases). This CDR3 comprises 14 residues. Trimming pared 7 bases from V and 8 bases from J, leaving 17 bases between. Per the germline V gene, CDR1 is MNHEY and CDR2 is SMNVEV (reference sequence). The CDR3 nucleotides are TGTGCCAGCACCCTCTGGCAGGGGACAGGGGAGCTGTTTTTT. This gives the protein CASTLWQGTGELFF.

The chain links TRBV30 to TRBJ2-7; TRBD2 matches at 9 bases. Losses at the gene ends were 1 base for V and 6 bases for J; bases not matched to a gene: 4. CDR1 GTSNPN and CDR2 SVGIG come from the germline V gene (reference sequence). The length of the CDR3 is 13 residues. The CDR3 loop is CAWSGWTSVEQYF. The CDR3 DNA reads TGTGCCTGGAGTGGGTGGACTAGCGTCGAGCAGTACTTC.

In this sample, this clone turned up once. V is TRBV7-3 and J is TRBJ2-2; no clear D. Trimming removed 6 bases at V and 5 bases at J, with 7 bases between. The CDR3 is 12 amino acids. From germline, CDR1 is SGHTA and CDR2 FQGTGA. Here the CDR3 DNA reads TGTGCCAGCAGGACGCAGACCGGGGAGCTGTTTTTT. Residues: CASRTQTGELFF.

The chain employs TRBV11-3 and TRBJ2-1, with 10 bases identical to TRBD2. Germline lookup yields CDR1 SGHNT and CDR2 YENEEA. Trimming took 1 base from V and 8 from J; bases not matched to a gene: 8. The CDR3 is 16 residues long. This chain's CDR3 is CASSLGISGGRDEQFF. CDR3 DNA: TGTGCCAGCAGCTTAGGAATTAGCGGGGGGAGGGATGAGCAGTTCTTC.

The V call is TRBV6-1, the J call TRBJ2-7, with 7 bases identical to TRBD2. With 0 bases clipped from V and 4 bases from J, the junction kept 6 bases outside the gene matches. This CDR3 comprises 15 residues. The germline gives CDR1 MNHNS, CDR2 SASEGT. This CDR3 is CASSEAIGEGYEQYF. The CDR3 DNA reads TGTGCCAGCAGTGAAGCAATCGGGGAGGGGTACGAGCAGTACTTC.

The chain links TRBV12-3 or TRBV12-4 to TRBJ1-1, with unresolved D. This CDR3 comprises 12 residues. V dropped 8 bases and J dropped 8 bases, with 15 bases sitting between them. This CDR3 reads CASRKEGGEAFF. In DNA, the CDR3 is TGTGCCAGCCGAAAGGAAGGCGGAGAAGCTTTCTTT.

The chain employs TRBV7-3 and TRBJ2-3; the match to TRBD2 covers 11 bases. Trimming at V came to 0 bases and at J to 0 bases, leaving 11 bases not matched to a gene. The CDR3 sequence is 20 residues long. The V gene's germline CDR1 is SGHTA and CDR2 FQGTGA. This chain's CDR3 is CASSLTFPEGTSGSTDTQYF. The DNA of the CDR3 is TGTGCCAGCAGCTTAACTTTTCCTGAGGGGACTAGCGGTAGCACAGATACGCAGTATTTT.

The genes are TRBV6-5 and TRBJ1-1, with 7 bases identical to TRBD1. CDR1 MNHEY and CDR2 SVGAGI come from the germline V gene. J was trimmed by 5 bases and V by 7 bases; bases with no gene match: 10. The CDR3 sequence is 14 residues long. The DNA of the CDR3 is TGTGCCAGCAACCCAGGGGACAGACTTACTGAAGCTTTCTTT. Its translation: CASNPGDRLTEAFF.

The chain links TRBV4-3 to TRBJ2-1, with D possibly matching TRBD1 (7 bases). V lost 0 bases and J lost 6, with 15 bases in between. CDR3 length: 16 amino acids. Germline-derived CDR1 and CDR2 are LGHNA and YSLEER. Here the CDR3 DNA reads TGCGCCAGCAGCCAAGAGAGAGGCCAGGGGGGCAATGAGCAGTTCTTC. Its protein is CASSQERGQGGNEQFF.

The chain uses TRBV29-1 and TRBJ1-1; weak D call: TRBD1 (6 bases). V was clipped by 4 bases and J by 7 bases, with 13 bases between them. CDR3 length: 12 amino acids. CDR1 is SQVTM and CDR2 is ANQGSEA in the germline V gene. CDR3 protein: CSVGGGRIEAFF. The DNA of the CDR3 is TGCAGCGTTGGAGGGGGGAGAATTGAAGCTTTCTTT.

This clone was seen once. The CDR3 protein is CASSLPPGQNPYGYTF. The CDR3 DNA reads as TGTGCCAGCAGTCTTCCACCGGGACAGAACCCCTATGGCTACACCTTC. The chain carries TRBV28 and TRBJ1-2, with 7 bases matching TRBD1. Germline V gives CDR1 MDHEN, CDR2 SYDVKM. The CDR3 is 16 residues long. V lost 5 bases and J lost 4; bases outside the gene matches: 13.

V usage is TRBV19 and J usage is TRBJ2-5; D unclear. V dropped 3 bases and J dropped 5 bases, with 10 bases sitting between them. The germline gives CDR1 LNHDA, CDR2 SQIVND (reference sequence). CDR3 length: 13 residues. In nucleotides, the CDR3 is TGTGCCAGTAGTATCTCCCTCCGGGAGACCCAGTACTTC. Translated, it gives CASSISLRETQYF.

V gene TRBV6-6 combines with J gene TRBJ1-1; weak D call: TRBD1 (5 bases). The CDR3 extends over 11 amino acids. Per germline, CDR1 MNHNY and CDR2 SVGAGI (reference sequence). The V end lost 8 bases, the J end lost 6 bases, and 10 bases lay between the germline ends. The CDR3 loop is CASLQGAEAFF. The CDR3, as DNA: TGTGCCAGCCTTCAGGGTGCTGAAGCTTTCTTT.